Presented here are 18 T cell receptor beta chains from one specimen sequenced in a study of T cell responses to AZD1222 COVID-19 vaccine (dated by TCRdb to the early 2020s). What this sample's time point label stands for: baseline before first vaccination. Libraries were built with the immunoSEQ multiplex PCR assay. Here the immuneACCESS table is served through TCRdb, limited to in-frame sequences with V and J called. Missing clones are a known gap in these copies; in checked studies unresolved V genes cover under half, and the rest lacks a known reason. Counted in this sample were some 130,000 clones; 90% of them appeared once. The biggest ten clones account for 6.5% to 8.5% of the sample. This specimen was peripheral blood, taken on day 0 of AZD1222 vaccination. The receptors here all came from an adult in good health.

The rearrangement joins TRBV24-1 to TRBJ1-2, with TRBD1 as a possible D gene (5 bases). Germline CDR1 KGHDR, CDR2 SFDVKD. This CDR3 region has 14 residues. Trimming cost V 9 bases and J 2 bases, with 15 bases left between them. This CDR3 is CATEGRYGNYGYTF. CDR3 bases: TGTGCCACCGAGGGGCGGTATGGGAACTATGGCTACACCTTC.

This sequence joins TRBV7-8 and TRBJ1-2; possible D gene TRBD1, 5 bases. Looked up from germline, CDR1 is SGHVS and CDR2 is FQNEAQ. The CDR3 runs to 12 residues. V dropped 5 bases and J dropped 8 bases, with 12 bases sitting between them. CDR3 region: CASSPGGWGYTF. The CDR3 DNA reads as TGTGCCAGCAGCCCCGGGGGATGGGGCTACACCTTC.

This clone has more than one count but fewer than ten. Other DNA sequences from this sample encode an identical CDR3 as well. The chain carries TRBV30 and TRBJ2-7, with 7 positions matching TRBD1. The germline gives CDR1 GTSNPN, CDR2 SVGIG (reference sequence). The junction had 6 bases not matched to a gene; V was cut back by 4 bases and J by 3 bases. The CDR3 covers 13 residues. The CDR3 loop is CAWTPGQSYEQYF. In nucleotides, the CDR3 is TGTGCCTGGACTCCGGGACAGAGCTACGAGCAGTACTTC.

This clone has just a few counts. This chain links TRBV27 with TRBJ1-2; 9 bases map to TRBD1. The germline gives CDR1 MNHEY, CDR2 SMNVEV (reference sequence). V was pared by 6 bases and J by 0 bases, with 11 bases of the junction left unmatched. This CDR3 comprises 17 residues. CDR3 sequence (DNA): TGTGCCAGCAGAACCGGGACAGGGTCCATTTCTAACTATGGCTACACCTTC. It translates to CASRTGTGSISNYGYTF.

The chain employs TRBV4-1 and TRBJ2-5; D possibly corresponds to TRBD1 (6 bases). V lost 6 bases and J 4 bases, leaving 21 bases between the germline ends. The germline CDR1 and CDR2 sequences are MGHRA and YSYEKL. There are 16 residues in the CDR3. This CDR3 reads CASSPSSRGTGETQYF. Here the CDR3 DNA reads TGCGCCAGCAGTCCGAGTTCCAGGGGAACGGGAGAGACCCAGTACTTC.

This chain links TRBV24-1 with TRBJ1-2; D is possibly TRBD1 (6 bases). The CDR3 consists of 12 residues. From germline, CDR1 is KGHDR and CDR2 SFDVKD. Trimming shortened V by 6 bases and J by 9 bases, and 13 bases separated the two germline ends. The CDR3 nucleotides are TGTGCCACCAGTTATACAGGGATAAGCTACACCTTC. Residues: CATSYTGISYTF.

The chain links TRBV19 to TRBJ2-1; possibly TRBD1 or TRBD2 for D (6 bases each). The CDR3 extends over 14 amino acids. Germline V CDR1 and CDR2: LNHDA, SQIVND (reference sequence). V was shortened by 3 bases and J by 6 bases, with 12 bases between the two germline ends. CDR3 bases: TGTGCCAGTAGTATGCCCGGAGGGGGCAATGAGCAGTTCTTC. Protein sequence: CASSMPGGGNEQFF.

There are a few counts of this clone. The chain uses TRBV4-3 and TRBJ1-1; no reliable D call. V was cut by 2 bases and J by 4 bases, with 11 bases left in between. Germline CDR1 reads LGHNA; CDR2 reads YSLEER. The CDR3 extends over 14 amino acids. In nucleotides, the CDR3 is TGCGCCAGCAGCCAAAACCAGTATTCCACTGAAGCTTTCTTT. Translated: CASSQNQYSTEAFF.

This chain uses TRBV9 with TRBJ1-2; D ambiguous. This CDR3 has 14 amino acids. The germline V gene encodes CDR1 SGDLS and CDR2 YYNGEE. V dropped 3 bases and J dropped 6 bases, with 15 bases sitting between them. CDR3 sequence: CASSGLLGVDGYTF. CDR3 sequence (DNA): TGTGCCAGCAGCGGCCTCCTTGGGGTCGATGGCTACACCTTC.

The rearrangement uses TRBV18 and TRBJ2-7, with 10 bases lining up with TRBD2. This CDR3 has 14 residues. Germline V gives CDR1 KGHSH, CDR2 LQKENI. V was clipped by 3 bases and J by 7 bases; unmatched bases: 6. Here the CDR3 reads CASSPPGLAREQYF. CDR3 DNA sequence: TGTGCCAGCTCACCTCCGGGACTAGCGAGGGAGCAGTACTTC.

The chain combines TRBV29-1 with TRBJ2-2; no firm D call. V was clipped by 3 bases and J by 1 base, with 6 bases between them. The CDR3 is 13 amino acids. The germline gives CDR1 SQVTM, CDR2 ANQGSEA. This chain's CDR3 is CSVDLGNTGELFF. CDR3 nucleotide sequence: TGCAGCGTTGATCTGGGGAACACCGGGGAGCTGTTTTTT.

This clone has only a few counts. This chain links TRBV21-1 with TRBJ1-4. TRBV21-1 is reported as a pseudogene. The CDR3 runs 16 residues. CDR3 loop: CASSPLGGTVGEKLFF. CDR3 DNA: TGTGCCAGCAGCCCACTGGGGGGGACAGTAGGAGAAAAACTGTTTTTT.

This clone has more than one count but fewer than ten. This chain links TRBV6-5 with TRBJ1-2, with D perhaps TRBD1 (5 bases). The germline CDR1 and CDR2 sequences are MNHEY and SVGAGI. The V end was cut by 6 bases, the J end by 8 bases, with 22 bases between. The CDR3 is made up of 15 amino acids. The CDR3 DNA follows: TGTGCCAGCAGCCCCAGGGAAAGAGGGGCCTACGGCTACACCTTC. Residues: CASSPRERGAYGYTF.

This sequence joins TRBV4-3 and TRBJ1-1; no definite D call. Germline V lookup: CDR1 LGHNA, CDR2 YSLEER. CDR3 length: 14 residues. V was cut by 0 bases and J by 4 bases, with 9 bases left in between. The CDR3 DNA reads as TGCGCCAGCAGCCAAGATAATGCCGGCACTGAAGCTTTCTTT. The encoded protein is CASSQDNAGTEAFF.

The chain carries TRBV30 and TRBJ1-6; the match to TRBD1 covers 7 bases. Germline CDR1 and CDR2: GTSNPN and SVGIG (reference sequence). V was clipped by 3 bases and J by 7 bases; unmatched bases: 9. The CDR3 has 15 amino acids. CDR3 residues: CAWSRSGTVNSPLHF. The CDR3, as DNA: TGTGCCTGGAGCCGATCCGGGACAGTGAATTCACCCCTCCACTTT.

The chain has TRBV28 and TRBJ1-6; D is ambiguous. CDR1 is MDHEN and CDR2 is SYDVKM in the germline V gene. V lost 4 bases, J lost 5 bases, and 9 bases lay in between. The CDR3 is 14 amino acids. CDR3 sequence reads: CASSSPTNNSPLHF. The CDR3 DNA is TGTGCCAGCAGTTCCCCGACAAATAATTCACCCCTCCACTTT.

The rearrangement links TRBV30 to TRBJ2-2; D ambiguous. The CDR3 is 12 residues long. The ends were cut back, 4 bases at V and 4 bases at J, with 7 bases in the middle. Germline values: CDR1 GTSNPN, CDR2 SVGIG (reference sequence). The CDR3 protein is CAWNEVTGELFF. CDR3 bases: TGTGCCTGGAACGAAGTCACCGGGGAGCTGTTTTTT.

This rearrangement joins TRBV24-1 to TRBJ2-2; 8 bases align to TRBD1. This CDR3 spans 17 amino acids. Losses at the gene ends were 0 bases for V and 4 bases for J; bases not matched to a gene: 6. From germline, CDR1 is KGHDR and CDR2 SFDVKD. In DNA form, the CDR3 reads TGTGCCACCAGTGATTTGCGGACAGGGAGTGGCACCGGGGAGCTGTTTTTT. Protein sequence: CATSDLRTGSGTGELFF.